What follows is one TCR beta chain and its context. Its target is not known. The source of the sample is a study of T cells in narcolepsy. CDR3 length: 14 residues. CDR1 is MNHEY and CDR2 is SVGAGI in the germline V gene. V dropped 7 bases and J dropped 9; count of bases not matched to a gene: 14. TCRdb's copy holds only in-frame clones and misses some; the assay was immunoSEQ multiplex PCR. The table records roughly 23,000 clones, about 86% of them present only once. Study-level results: Autoreactive clone sequences were missing from some blood memory CD4+ repertoires. Same-patient CSF and blood CD4+ T cell clonotypes included HCRT-specific and TRIB2-specific autoreactive ones. Autoreactive clonotypes reportedly recurred in blood of same and different patients, not controls.

The sequencing input was memory (CD45RA-) CD4+ T cells from blood. This chain links TRBV6-5 with TRBJ1-1; 7 positions agree with TRBD1. This sequence was found in a human donor in good health. CDR3 sequence: CASTPGGAAGKAFF. The DNA for the CDR3 is TGTGCCAGCACCCCAGGGGGGGCGGCTGGGAAAGCTTTCTTT.